The subject of this entry is one T cell receptor beta chain. The V end was cut by 0 bases, the J end by 6 bases, with 16 bases between. The length of the CDR3 is 16 residues. Looked up from germline, CDR1 is WNHNN and CDR2 is SYGVQD (reference sequence). This sample was included in a study of blood T cell repertoires in COVID-19. TCRdb keeps only in-frame clones here, not all; method: immunoSEQ multiplex PCR. Among about 160,000 clones, about four fifths were seen once, and the ten largest hold over 11%. Input material: peripheral blood. The TCR comes from a woman older than 75 with acute or convalescent COVID-19. This chain uses TRBV10-1 with TRBJ2-3; tentatively, D is TRBD2 (5 bases). As DNA, the CDR3 is TGCGCCAGCAGTGAGTCGGGCGGCGGGCCTATGGATACGCAGTATTTT. It translates to CASSESGGGPMDTQYF.